The present entry profiles one T cell receptor (beta chain) with its context. CDR1 is MNHEY, CDR2 SVGEGT, per germline. The CDR3 loop spans 15 amino acids. The V gene lost 10 bases and the J gene lost 3 bases, with 19 bases spanning the gap. This sample is drawn from a study of molecular identifiers for immune sequencing clone quantification. About the study: RNA from approximately 20,000 or 100,000 naive CD8 cells was split five ways in replicates, with four sequenced.

In preparing bulk TCR libraries, previously described methods and listed TCR primers were used. TCRdb reprocessed the PCR reads with MiXCR, giving one entry per CDR3 protein. This sample carries approximately 680,000 distinct CDR3 sequences, about 25% of them seen once, and the ten largest clones take about 0.81%. Naive CD8 T cells were sorted, and the gate applied was CD8+CD4-CCR7+CD45RA+. The chain uses TRBV6-2 or TRBV6-3 and TRBJ1-5; a possible D gene is TRBD1 (6 bases). Sequenced material: naive CD8+ T cells from blood, with Jurkat cell RNA spiked in. Stated subset: FACS-sorted CD8+CD4-CCR7+CD45RA+ naive T cells. The TCR was taken from a human donor in good health. Some libraries in this study had Jurkat cell RNA spiked in. CDR3 in DNA: TGTGCCAACAAATCCAGGACAGTATACAATCAGCCCCAGCATTTT. Translated, it gives CANKSRTVYNQPQHF.